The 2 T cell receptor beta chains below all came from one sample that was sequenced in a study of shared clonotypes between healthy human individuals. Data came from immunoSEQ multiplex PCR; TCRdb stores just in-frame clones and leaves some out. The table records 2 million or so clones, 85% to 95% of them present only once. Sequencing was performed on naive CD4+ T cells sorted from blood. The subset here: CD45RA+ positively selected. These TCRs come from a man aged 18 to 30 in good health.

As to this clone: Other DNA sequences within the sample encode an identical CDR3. Here the CDR3 reads CASSQQGGNTIYF. In nucleotides, the CDR3 is TGTGCCAGCAGTCAGCAGGGTGGAAACACCATATATTTT. V gene TRBV6-5 combines with J gene TRBJ1-3; D is perhaps TRBD1 (5 bases). The CDR3 sequence is 13 residues long. Trimming removed 5 bases at V and 3 bases at J, with 8 bases between. The germline gives CDR1 MNHEY, CDR2 SVGAGI.

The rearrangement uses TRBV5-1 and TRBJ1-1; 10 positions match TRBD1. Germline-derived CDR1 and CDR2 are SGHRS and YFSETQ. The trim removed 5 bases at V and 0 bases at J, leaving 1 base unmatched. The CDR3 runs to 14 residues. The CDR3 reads CASRGTGVNTEAFF. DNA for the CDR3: TGCGCCAGCAGGGGGACAGGGGTGAACACTGAAGCTTTCTTT.